This entry is about one T cell receptor beta chain. Its antigen is not yet known. No base-level quality is on record; no much larger clone is a single base apart. Each collaborating institution followed its own protocols to collect whole blood in K2EDTA tubes. For TCRbeta analysis, collaborator samples were shipped as frozen whole blood, as isolated PBMCs, or as DNA extracted from either sample type. V and J are trimmed by 1 base and 2 bases, and the gene matches miss 5 bases of the junction. The CDR3, cysteine through phenylalanine, is 16 amino acids long. Of all the DNA, just the CDR3 is kept, 48 bases in frame from base 1. CDR1 and CDR2 are read off the germline V gene as ENHRY and SYGVKD. These data come from a study of blood T cell repertoires in COVID-19 (TCRdb year 2020). About the study as a whole: Samples covering the acute and convalescent phases of COVID-19 were provided by collaborators in the United States, Italy and Spain. The prospective study material was composed of cDNA or gDNA derived from T cells, B-cell-depleted T cells, or PBMCs. The dataset comprised deeply sampled blood TCRbeta repertoires from subjects exposed to, actively infected with, or recovered from COVID-19. The repertoires were released in a freely available public database intended as a resource for research on the immune response to SARS-CoV-2. The samples were drawn from two sources: the first 160 participants of the ongoing ImmuneRACE study, and 1,000 to 1,500 subjects contributed by 6 global collaborators. A de-identified subject ID, COVID-19 status, age in years and sex were almost always included in the sample metadata. HLA class I and class II types, where available, came from metadata supplied by the sample provider rather than from assay-based typing.

TCRbeta CDR3 regions were amplified from genomic DNA by means of the immunoSEQ Assay, a bias-controlled multiplex PCR. As for the original processing: Within the assay, amplification of reference gene primers was used to estimate how many nucleated cells each sample contained. Sequence reads were collapsed and filtered to measure the absolute abundance of every unique TCRbeta CDR3 rearrangement. For each sample, productive Simpson clonality was calculated as the square root of Simpson's diversity index over productive rearrangements. TCRdb limited this immuneACCESS table to in-frame rearrangements with V and J called. A share of clones is missing; checked studies link under half to unresolved V genes, and the rest is unexplained. That table furnishes V, J and clone size, whereas the DNA furnished D and trimming. The sample profile shows approximately 110,000 clones; approximately 85% of them were found once. Under 4% of the sample is held by the ten biggest clonotypes.

On the study overall, not on this receptor specifically: Clinical and demographic metadata were provided uncurated, with the amount varying by source and participant.

The sequencing input was peripheral blood. This receptor was identified in a man in his forties with acute or convalescent COVID-19. The chain is encoded by TRBV10-3 joined to TRBJ1-3; 7 bases in the middle match TRBD1. The CDR3 region: CAISEFTTGTGNTIYF. DNA sequence: TGTGCCATCAGTGAGTTTACGACAGGGACTGGAAACACCATATATTTT.